The 16 T cell receptor beta chains below were found in one sample sequenced in a study of cytomegalovirus exposure and HLA in healthy donors. The study ran its PCR with 60 Vbeta and 13 Jbeta primers. Only in-frame clones appear in the TCRdb table, and some are missing; sequencing was by immunoSEQ multiplex PCR. The profile shows approximately 40,000 clones, 55% to 75% of them singletons. The sequenced sample was PBMCs. The receptor source for this set is a man aged 50 to 59 in good health and CMV-seropositive.

This clone was observed a handful of times. This sequence joins TRBV11-2 and TRBJ1-6; D ambiguous. With 3 bases removed from V and 7 bases from J, the gap between germline ends came to 13 bases. Germline CDR1 reads SGHAT; CDR2 reads FQNNGV. This CDR3 contains 15 residues. The CDR3 region is CASSLAGGGNSPLHF. In DNA form, the CDR3 reads TGTGCCAGCAGCTTGGCTGGCGGAGGAAATTCACCCCTCCACTTT.

The rearrangement links TRBV4-2 to TRBJ1-3; perhaps TRBD1 as D (6 bases). Germline V gene data show CDR1 as LGHNA and CDR2 as YNFKEQ. The CDR3 is made up of 15 amino acids. The ends were cut back, 4 bases at V and 1 base at J, with 11 bases in the middle. The CDR3 region is CASSREGGSGNTIYF. Written as DNA, the CDR3 is TGTGCCAGCAGCCGGGAGGGGGGATCTGGAAACACCATATATTTT.

The V call is TRBV5-5, the J call TRBJ1-6; a weak D match, TRBD1 (6 bases). Trimming took off 4 bases at V and 0 bases at J, with 11 bases between the two ends. Looked up from germline, CDR1 is SGHKS and CDR2 is YYEKEE (reference sequence). This CDR3 has 16 residues. CDR3 region: CASSQIQGSYNSPLHF. The CDR3 DNA sequence: TGTGCCAGCAGCCAGATACAGGGCTCCTATAATTCACCCCTCCACTTT.

The chain uses TRBV4-3 and TRBJ2-3, with D maybe TRBD2 (5 bases). CDR3 length: 16 residues. Deletions cut 0 bases from V and 2 bases from J, with 12 bases between. CDR1 and CDR2 from the germline V gene are LGHNA and YSLEER. CDR3 sequence: CASSQDLAGLTDTQYF. In DNA, the CDR3 is TGCGCCAGCAGCCAAGATTTAGCAGGACTCACAGATACGCAGTATTTT.

The rearrangement uses TRBV4-1 and TRBJ2-2; no reliable D call. The V gene's germline CDR1 is MGHRA and CDR2 YSYEKL. This CDR3 comprises 17 residues. V was cut by 0 bases and J by 0 bases, with 11 bases left in between. This CDR3 reads CASSQDNPSPNTGELFF. In DNA, the CDR3 is TGCGCCAGCAGCCAAGATAATCCAAGCCCGAACACCGGGGAGCTGTTTTTT.

The V gene is TRBV29-1, the J gene TRBJ2-2; weak D call: TRBD1 (5 bases). Germline assignment: CDR1 SQVTM and CDR2 ANQGSEA. This CDR3 region has 13 residues. The V end lost 3 bases, the J end lost 4 bases, and 9 bases lay between the germline ends. Here the CDR3 DNA reads TGCAGCGTTGACGTCCAGGGCACCGGGGAGCTGTTTTTT. It is translated as CSVDVQGTGELFF.

A few counts support this clone. V gene TRBV6-1 combines with J gene TRBJ1-4; the D is unclear. V shed 2 bases and J shed 4 bases, with 11 bases lying between them. The CDR3 contains 15 residues. In germline, CDR1 is MNHNS, CDR2 SASEGT. The CDR3, as DNA: TGTGCCAGCAGTGAAAGTCGACTGATTAATGAAAAACTGTTTTTT. It codes for CASSESRLINEKLFF.

The V call is TRBV4-3, the J call TRBJ2-1; D is uncertain. The CDR3 extends over 15 amino acids. V was trimmed by 0 bases and J by 0 bases, leaving 6 bases between them. Germline loops: CDR1 LGHNA, CDR2 YSLEER. CDR3 in amino acids: CASSQDTGSYNEQFF. The CDR3 nucleotides are TGCGCCAGCAGCCAAGATACGGGCTCCTACAATGAGCAGTTCTTC.

The V call is TRBV5-1, the J call TRBJ2-3; D unclear. V was pared by 4 bases and J by 2 bases, with 8 bases between. Germline CDR1 is SGHRS and CDR2 is YFSETQ. CDR3 length equals 13 residues. For the CDR3, the DNA is TGCGCCAGCAGCGTCGAGATCACAGATACGCAGTATTTT. Amino acid sequence: CASSVEITDTQYF.

V and J are TRBV6-1 and TRBJ1-2, with 9 nucleotides matching TRBD1. J lost 6 bases, V lost 2 bases, and 1 base had no gene match. Germline lookup yields CDR1 MNHNS and CDR2 SASEGT. The CDR3 runs 13 residues. CDR3 protein: CASSERTGDGYTF. Written as DNA, the CDR3 is TGTGCCAGCAGTGAAAGGACAGGGGATGGCTACACCTTC.

The CDR3 nucleotides read TGTGCCAGCAGCCGACAGGGAGCTGGGGCCAACGTCCTGACTTTC. This codes for CASSRQGAGANVLTF. The chain links TRBV7-3 to TRBJ2-6, with 7 positions matching TRBD1. V shed 5 bases, J shed 2 bases, and the junction held 3 bases outside the gene matches. The CDR3 has 15 residues. Germline loops: CDR1 SGHTA, CDR2 FQGTGA.

The chain uses TRBV9 and TRBJ1-1; the D is unclear. This CDR3 region has 18 residues. Trimming took off 0 bases at V and 0 bases at J, with 18 bases between the two ends. Germline-derived CDR1 and CDR2 are SGDLS and YYNGEE. The CDR3 region is CASSVGGQFEPMNTEAFF. Written as DNA, the CDR3 is TGTGCCAGCAGCGTAGGAGGGCAGTTCGAACCTATGAACACTGAAGCTTTCTTT. Full variable domain (remainder filled in from reference TRBV9 and TRBJ1-1): DSGVTQTPKHLITATGQRVTLRCSPRSGDLSVYWYQQSLDQGLQFLIQYYNGEERAKGNILERFSAQQFPDLHSELNLSSLELGDSALYFCASSVGGQFEPMNTEAFFGQGTRLTVV.

This clone was counted a few times. V usage is TRBV4-2 and J usage is TRBJ2-3; perhaps TRBD1 as D (5 bases). The V end lost 3 bases, the J end lost 4 bases, and 14 bases lay between the germline ends. Per the germline V gene, CDR1 is LGHNA and CDR2 is YNFKEQ. The CDR3 spans 15 residues. The CDR3 here is CASSQERQGADTQYF. Here the CDR3 DNA reads TGTGCCAGCAGCCAGGAAAGGCAGGGTGCAGATACGCAGTATTTT.

The chain carries TRBV4-2 and TRBJ2-7; 9 bases fit TRBD2. The CDR3 has 18 residues. Germline assignment: CDR1 LGHNA and CDR2 YNFKEQ. V trimming: 3 bases; J trimming: 7 bases; junction bases outside the gene matches: 19. The CDR3 loop is CASSQARRGGPQSREQYF. The CDR3 nucleotides read TGTGCCAGCAGCCAGGCGCGGCGGGGGGGCCCCCAATCTCGAGAGCAGTACTTC.

This clone was counted only a few times. V gene TRBV6-5 combines with J gene TRBJ1-1; D perhaps matches TRBD1 (5 bases). The CDR3 length is 14 residues. Germline V gene sequence: CDR1 MNHEY, CDR2 SVGAGI. The V and J ends lost 6 bases and 3 bases respectively, with 14 bases between them. CDR3 amino acids: CASRRQGGYTEAFF. The DNA for the CDR3 is TGTGCCAGCAGGCGTCAGGGTGGGTACACTGAAGCTTTCTTT.

As concerns this clone: One end of the junction varies from germline; a read error may be responsible. This chain links TRBV7-9 with TRBJ1-2; the D gene is possibly TRBD1 (5 bases). CDR3 length: 14 residues. CDR1 and CDR2 (germline): SEHNR, FQNEAQ (reference sequence). Here the CDR3 DNA reads TGTGCCAACAGCCGGGGCGGGGCTAACTATGGCTACACCTTC. Amino acid sequence: CANSRGGANYGYTF.